This T cell receptor (beta chain) was captured by sequencing in a study of blood T cells in healthy people across ages. Isolation yielded PBMCs, at least 7 million per sample, in every case. Through a sample-barcoded 5' primer and a J-beta primer mix, a second PCR was run for roughly 6 to 12 cycles. TCRdb re-called the 5' RACE reads with MiXCR, one entry per CDR3 protein. Of around 1,000,000 distinct CDR3 sequences listed, roughly two fifths were seen once; the top ten hold approximately 14%. Looked up from germline, CDR1 is DFQATT and CDR2 is SNEGSKA (reference sequence). The CDR3 length is 12 residues. Deletions cut 6 bases from V and 7 bases from J, with 13 bases between. General study findings and limits: As age increased, TCR beta diversity per million T cells fell in a roughly linear fashion.

This clonotype was observed a handful of times. Its antigen is unidentified. This sequence originates from a man aged 18 to 30 in good health. Sequencing was carried out using blood. This sequence joins TRBV20-1 and TRBJ1-5; D call uncertain. The CDR3 coding sequence is TGCAGTGCCCAGGTGGGAACGCAGCCCCAGCATTTT. This sequence encodes CSAQVGTQPQHF.